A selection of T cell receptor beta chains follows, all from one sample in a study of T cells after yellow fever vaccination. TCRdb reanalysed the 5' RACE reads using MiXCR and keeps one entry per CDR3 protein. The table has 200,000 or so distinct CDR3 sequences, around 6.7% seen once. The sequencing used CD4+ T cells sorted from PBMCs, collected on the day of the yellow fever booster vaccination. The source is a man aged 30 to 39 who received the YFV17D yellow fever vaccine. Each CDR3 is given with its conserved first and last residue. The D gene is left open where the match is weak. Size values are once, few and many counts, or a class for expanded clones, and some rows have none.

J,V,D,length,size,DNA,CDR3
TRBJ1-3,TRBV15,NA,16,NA,TGTGCCACCGATGAACTAGGAGACTTCTCTGGAAACACCATATATTTT,CATDELGDFSGNTIYF
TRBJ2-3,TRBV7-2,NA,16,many,TGTGCCAGCAGCTTAGGTTTACTAGATTTCATAGATACGCAGTATTTT,CASSLGLLDFIDTQYF
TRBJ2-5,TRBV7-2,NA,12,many,TGTGCCAGCAGCGGGGTCCAAGAGACCCAGTACTTC,CASSGVQETQYF
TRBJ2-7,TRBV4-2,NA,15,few,TGTGCCAGCAGCCAAGAGGCAGAACCCCTCCACGAGCAGTACTTC,CASSQEAEPLHEQYF
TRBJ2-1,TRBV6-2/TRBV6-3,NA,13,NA,TGTGCCAGCAGTTACCTCCGGGACGGTGAGCAGTTCTTC,CASSYLRDGEQFF
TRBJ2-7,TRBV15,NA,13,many,TGTGCCACCAGCAGAGATTGGTCCTACGAGCAGTACTTC,CATSRDWSYEQYF
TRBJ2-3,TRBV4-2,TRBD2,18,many,TGTGCCAGCAGCCAAGAACTAGCGAACGGGGGGTACACAGATACGCAGTATTTT,CASSQELANGGYTDTQYF
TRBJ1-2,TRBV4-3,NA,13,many,TGCGCCAGCAGCCAAGAGGCCAGCTATGGCTACACCTTC,CASSQEASYGYTF
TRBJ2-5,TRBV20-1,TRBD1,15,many,TGCAGTGCCCCGACCGGGACAGGGTTTTGGGAGACCCAGTACTTC,CSAPTGTGFWETQYF
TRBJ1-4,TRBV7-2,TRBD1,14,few,TGTGCCAGCAGCCAGACAGGGTCTAATGAAAAACTGTTTTTT,CASSQTGSNEKLFF